Below, 12 T cell receptor beta chains from the same sample are listed, as sequenced in a study of post-analysis software for immune sequencing data (dated by TCRdb to between 2015 and 2017). Which antigens these TCRs recognize remains unknown. Here is what the overall study found, with its caveats: About five TRBV segments, including TRBV5-6, TRBV5-1 and TRBV20-1, were significantly more frequent in patients than controls.

The library was generated by PCR. TCRdb lists the instrument as Illumina HiSeq 2500. To reduce PCR and sequencing biases, unique molecular identifiers were built into the TCR beta cDNA libraries. The public reads were quality trimmed at Q25 with fastp and then assembled into clones with MiXCR by TCRdb, keeping productive beta chains. Identical CDR3 proteins give one entry, which carries the most common genes and DNA. Recorded for this sample are fewer than 600,000 distinct CDR3 sequences; around 40% of them occurred a single time. 12% of the sample is held by the ten biggest clonotypes. Specimen: blood. The receptors here all came from a girl aged 5 to 17 with multiple sclerosis.

V usage is TRBV6-2 or TRBV6-3 and J usage is TRBJ2-4; 8 bases are shared with TRBD1. The CDR3 has 20 amino acids. J lost 1 base, V lost 2 bases, and 16 bases had no gene match. Germline V gene lookup returns CDR1 MNHEY and CDR2 SVGEGT. CDR3 DNA sequence: TGTGCCAGCAGTTACAACGACAGGGGACAACTCACCCTGGCCAAAAACATTCAGTACTTC. It specifies CASSYNDRGQLTLAKNIQYF.

The J gene is TRBJ2-5, the V gene TRBV25-1; unclear D gene. This CDR3 contains 15 residues. Trimming left V 5 bases short and J 5 bases short, with 18 bases between. Germline CDR1 reads MGHDK; CDR2 reads SYGVNS. CDR3 nucleotide sequence: TGTGCCAGCAGTCTACGAGGAAATCCTGGGGAGACCCAGTACTTC. Translating gives CASSLRGNPGETQYF.

The chain is built from TRBV6-1 and TRBJ2-5; 7 bases fit TRBD2. Unmatched junction bases numbered 12, after V lost 6 bases and J lost 5 bases. The germline V gene encodes CDR1 MNHNS and CDR2 SASEGT. The CDR3 extends over 15 amino acids. The CDR3 nucleotides read TGTGCCAGCAGCCCAGGACTAGTTATTCCGGAGACCCAGTACTTC. Translating it yields CASSPGLVIPETQYF.

This clonotype showed up just once. V is TRBV20-1 and J is TRBJ2-1, with 7 positions matching TRBD2. The CDR3 covers 15 residues. J lost 4 bases, V lost 5 bases, and 11 bases had no gene match. Germline CDR1 and CDR2: DFQATT and SNEGSKA (reference sequence). CDR3 DNA sequence: TGCAGTGCTCTGAGGGCGGGAGCAATGTACAATGAGCAGTTCTTC. Encoded protein: CSALRAGAMYNEQFF.

The rearrangement links TRBV6-6 to TRBJ2-7; 9 bases are shared with TRBD1. This CDR3 is 14 amino acids long. From germline, CDR1 is MNHNY and CDR2 SVGAGI (reference sequence). With V trimmed by 4 bases and J by 9 bases, 10 bases remained unmatched. For the CDR3, the DNA is TGTGCCAGCAGTTTGCAGGGACAGGGAGTTTGGCAGTACTTC. This codes for CASSLQGQGVWQYF.

The chain links TRBV18 to TRBJ1-3; 9 nucleotides line up with TRBD1. Germline CDR1 is KGHSH and CDR2 is LQKENI. V was pared by 2 bases and J by 2 bases, with 7 bases of the junction left unmatched. The CDR3 loop spans 17 amino acids. The CDR3 here is CASSPVLRTGAGNTIYF. In DNA, the CDR3 is TGTGCCAGCTCACCAGTTCTGAGGACAGGGGCTGGAAACACCATATATTTT.

This clonotype came up a few times. This CDR3 reads CACDRPSTDEQYF. As DNA, the CDR3 is TGTGCCTGTGACAGGCCCTCGACCGACGAGCAGTACTTC. The chain uses TRBV30 and TRBJ2-7, with a tentative D call TRBD1 (6 bases). CDR3 length: 13 amino acids. CDR1 and CDR2 from the germline V gene are GTSNPN and SVGIG (reference sequence). V was cut by 6 bases and J by 5 bases, with 17 bases left in between.

The CDR3 spells CASSYGYEILPQHF. CDR3 sequence (DNA): TGTGCCAGCAGTTACGGGTACGAGATTTTGCCCCAGCATTTT. This chain links TRBV6-6 with TRBJ1-5; D not certain. Germline V gene lookup returns CDR1 MNHNY and CDR2 SVGAGI (reference sequence). The V end was cut by 2 bases, the J end by 9 bases, with 14 bases between. The CDR3 is 14 amino acids.

V gene TRBV14 combines with J gene TRBJ2-7; 11 bases agree with TRBD2. Germline CDR1 SGHDN, CDR2 FVKESK. V gave up 0 bases and J gave up 3 bases; unmatched junction bases: 4. This CDR3 is 16 amino acids long. The CDR3 region is CASSQDGLAGHYEQYF. CDR3 sequence (DNA): TGTGCCAGCAGCCAAGATGGACTAGCGGGTCACTACGAGCAGTACTTC.

The chain is built from TRBV7-8 and TRBJ2-7; tentative D call: TRBD2 (5 bases). The CDR3 contains 19 residues. Trimming shortened V by 0 bases and J by 5 bases, and 26 bases separated the two germline ends. Germline V gives CDR1 SGHVS, CDR2 FQNEAQ. The CDR3 loop is CASSLAGPRDSKGTHEQYF. The CDR3 region has the DNA TGTGCCAGCAGCTTAGCCGGGCCCCGGGATTCGAAGGGAACACACGAGCAGTACTTC.

The chain couples TRBV7-9 to TRBJ2-7, with 9 bases aligning to TRBD1. V lost 6 bases and J lost 5; bases outside the gene matches: 11. The germline V gene has CDR1 SEHNR and CDR2 FQNEAQ (reference sequence). The CDR3 is 15 residues long. The CDR3 sequence: CASRESGTGNDEQYF. The DNA of the CDR3 is TGTGCCAGCAGAGAGTCCGGGACAGGGAACGACGAGCAGTACTTC.

This clonotype has only a few counts. V usage is TRBV28 and J usage is TRBJ2-3; 7 bases line up with TRBD2. The germline CDR1 and CDR2 sequences are MDHEN and SYDVKM. The J segment lost 6 bases and the V segment lost 2 bases, leaving 11 bases of the junction unmatched. The CDR3 spans 16 residues. CDR3 DNA sequence: TGTGCCAGCAGTTTAATTGGCGGGAGAGAGGTGGATACGCAGTATTTT. Translation gives CASSLIGGREVDTQYF.